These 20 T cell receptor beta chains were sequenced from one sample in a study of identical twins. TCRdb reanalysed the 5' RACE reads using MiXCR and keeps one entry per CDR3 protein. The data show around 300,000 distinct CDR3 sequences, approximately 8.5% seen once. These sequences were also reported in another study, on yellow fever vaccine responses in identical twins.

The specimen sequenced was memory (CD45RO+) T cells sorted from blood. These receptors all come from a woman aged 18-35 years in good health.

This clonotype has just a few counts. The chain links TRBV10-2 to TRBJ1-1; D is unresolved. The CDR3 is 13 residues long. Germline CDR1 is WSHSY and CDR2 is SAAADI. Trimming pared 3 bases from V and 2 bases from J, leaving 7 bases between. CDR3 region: CASSEQVNTEAFF. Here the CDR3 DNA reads TGCGCCAGCAGTGAACAAGTAAACACTGAAGCTTTCTTT.

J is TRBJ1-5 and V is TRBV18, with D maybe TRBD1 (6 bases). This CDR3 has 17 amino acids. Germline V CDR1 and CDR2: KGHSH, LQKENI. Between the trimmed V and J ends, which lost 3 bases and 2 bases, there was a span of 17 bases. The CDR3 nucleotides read TGTGCCAGCTCACCCCCGGGGGGGGCAGAAGGCAATCAGCCCCAGCATTTT. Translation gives CASSPPGGAEGNQPQHF. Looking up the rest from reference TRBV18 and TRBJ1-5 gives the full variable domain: NAGVMQNPRHLVRRRGQEARLRCSPMKGHSHVYWYRQLPEEGLKFMVYLQKENIIDESGMPKERFSAEFPKEGPSILRIQQVVRGDSAAYFCASSPPGGAEGNQPQHFGDGTRLSIL.

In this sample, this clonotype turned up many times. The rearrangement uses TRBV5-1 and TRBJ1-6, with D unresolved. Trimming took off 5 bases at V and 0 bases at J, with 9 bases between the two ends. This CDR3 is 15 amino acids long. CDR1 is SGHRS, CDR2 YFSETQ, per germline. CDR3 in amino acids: CASRAGDSYNSPLHF. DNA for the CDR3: TGCGCCAGCAGAGCAGGAGACTCCTATAATTCACCCCTCCACTTT.

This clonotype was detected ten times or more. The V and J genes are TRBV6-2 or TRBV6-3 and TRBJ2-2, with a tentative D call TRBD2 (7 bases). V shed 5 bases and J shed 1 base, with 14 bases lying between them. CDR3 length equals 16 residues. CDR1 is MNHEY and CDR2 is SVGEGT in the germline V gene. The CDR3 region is CASSAQGGGNTGELFF. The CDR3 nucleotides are TGTGCCAGCAGTGCCCAGGGAGGGGGGAACACCGGGGAGCTGTTTTTT.

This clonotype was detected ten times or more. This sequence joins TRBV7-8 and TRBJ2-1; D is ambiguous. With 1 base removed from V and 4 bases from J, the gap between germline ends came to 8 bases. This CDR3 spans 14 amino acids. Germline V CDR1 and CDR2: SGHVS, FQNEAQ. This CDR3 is CASSLVLQYNEQFF. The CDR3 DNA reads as TGTGCCAGCAGCTTAGTTCTCCAATACAATGAGCAGTTCTTC.

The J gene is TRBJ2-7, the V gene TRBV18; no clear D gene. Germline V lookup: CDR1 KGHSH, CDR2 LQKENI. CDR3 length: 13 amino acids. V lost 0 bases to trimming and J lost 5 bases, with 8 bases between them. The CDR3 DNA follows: TGTGCCAGCTCACCACCCGGCAGAAACGAGCAGTACGTC. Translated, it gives CASSPPGRNEQYV.

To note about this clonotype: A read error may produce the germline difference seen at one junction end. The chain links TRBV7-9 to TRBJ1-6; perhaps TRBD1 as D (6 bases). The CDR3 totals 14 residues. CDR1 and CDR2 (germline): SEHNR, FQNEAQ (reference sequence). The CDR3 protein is CASSPTGPNSPHHF. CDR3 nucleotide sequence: TGTGCCAGCAGCCCGACAGGCCCCAATTCACCCCACCACTTT. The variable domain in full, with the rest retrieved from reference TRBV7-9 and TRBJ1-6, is DTGVSQNPRHKITKRGQNVTFRCDPISEHNRLYWYRQTLGQGPEFLTYFQNEAQLEKSRLLSDRFSAERPKGSFSTLEIQRTEQGDSAMYLCASSPTGPNSPHHFGNGTRLTVT.

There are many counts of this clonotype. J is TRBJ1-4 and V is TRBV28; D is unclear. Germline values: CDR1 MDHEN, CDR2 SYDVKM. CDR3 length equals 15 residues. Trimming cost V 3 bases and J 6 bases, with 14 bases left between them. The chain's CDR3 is CASSLAGTPDEKLFF. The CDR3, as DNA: TGTGCCAGCAGTTTGGCGGGCACCCCTGATGAAAAACTGTTTTTT.

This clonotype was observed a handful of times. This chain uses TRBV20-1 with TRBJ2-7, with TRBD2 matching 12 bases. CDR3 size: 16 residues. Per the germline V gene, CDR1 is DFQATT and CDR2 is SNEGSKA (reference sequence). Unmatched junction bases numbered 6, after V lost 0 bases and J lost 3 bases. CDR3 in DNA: TGCAGTGCTAGAGATGCGACTAGCGGGAGAAGCTACGAGCAGTACTTC. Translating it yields CSARDATSGRSYEQYF.

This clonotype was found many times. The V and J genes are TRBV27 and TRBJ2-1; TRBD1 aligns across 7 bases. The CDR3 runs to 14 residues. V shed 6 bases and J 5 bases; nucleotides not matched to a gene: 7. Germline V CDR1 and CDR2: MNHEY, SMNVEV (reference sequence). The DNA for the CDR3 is TGTGCCAGCAGACAGGGGCCGACAAACAATGAGCAGTTCTTC. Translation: CASRQGPTNNEQFF.

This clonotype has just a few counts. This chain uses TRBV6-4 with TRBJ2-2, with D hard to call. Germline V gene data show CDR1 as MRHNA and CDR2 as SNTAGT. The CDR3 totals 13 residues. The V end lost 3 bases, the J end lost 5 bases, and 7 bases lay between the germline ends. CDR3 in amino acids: CASSDVETGELFF. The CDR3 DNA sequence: TGTGCCAGCAGTGATGTAGAAACCGGGGAGCTGTTTTTT.

CDR3 loop: CASSEPAEEYETQYF. CDR3 in DNA: TGTGCCAGCAGTGAACCGGCGGAAGAGTATGAGACCCAGTACTTC. V usage is TRBV25-1 and J usage is TRBJ2-5, with D unclear. Germline V gene data show CDR1 as MGHDK and CDR2 as SYGVNS. The CDR3 length is 15 residues. V was shortened by 2 bases and J by 5 bases, with 15 bases between the two germline ends. The full variable domain, with the rest looked up from reference TRBV25-1 and TRBJ2-5, is EADIYQTPRYLVIGTGKKITLECSQTMGHDKMYWYQQDPGMELHLIHYSYGVNSTEKGDLSSESTVSRIRTEHFPLTLESARPSHTSQYLCASSEPAEEYETQYFGPGTRLLVL.

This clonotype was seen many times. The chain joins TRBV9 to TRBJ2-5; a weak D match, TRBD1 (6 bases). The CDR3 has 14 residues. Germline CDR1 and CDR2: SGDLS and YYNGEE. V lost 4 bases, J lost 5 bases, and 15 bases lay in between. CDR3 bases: TGTGCCAGCAGCCCGATGACAGGCGGGGAGACCCAGTACTTC. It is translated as CASSPMTGGETQYF.

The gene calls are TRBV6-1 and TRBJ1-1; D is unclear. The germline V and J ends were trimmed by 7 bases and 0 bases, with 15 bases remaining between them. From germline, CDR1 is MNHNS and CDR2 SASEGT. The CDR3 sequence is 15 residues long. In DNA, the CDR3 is TGTGCCAGCATCCCCAGGTTTTTTATGAACACTGAAGCTTTCTTT. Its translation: CASIPRFFMNTEAFF.

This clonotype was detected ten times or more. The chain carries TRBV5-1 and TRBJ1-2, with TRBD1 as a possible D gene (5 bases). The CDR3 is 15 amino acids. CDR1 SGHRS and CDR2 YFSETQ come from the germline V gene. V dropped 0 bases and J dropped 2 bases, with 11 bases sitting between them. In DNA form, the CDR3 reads TGCGCCAGCAGCTTGGAGGGGCGTTTCAACTATGGCTACACCTTC. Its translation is CASSLEGRFNYGYTF.

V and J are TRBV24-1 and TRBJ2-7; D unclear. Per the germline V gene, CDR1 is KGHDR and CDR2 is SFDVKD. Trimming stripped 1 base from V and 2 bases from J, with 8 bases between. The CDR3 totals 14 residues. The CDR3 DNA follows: TGTGCCACCAGTGATTTTTGGAGACCCTACGAGCAGTACTTC. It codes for CATSDFWRPYEQYF.

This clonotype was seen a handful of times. CDR3 amino acids: CSARQGPEAGELFF. Here the CDR3 DNA reads TGCAGTGCTAGACAGGGGCCCGAAGCCGGGGAGCTGTTTTTT. The rearrangement links TRBV20-1 to TRBJ2-2; TRBD1 might be the D (6 bases). CDR1 is DFQATT, CDR2 SNEGSKA, per germline (reference sequence). V was cut by 2 bases and J by 6 bases, with 13 bases left in between. The CDR3 is made up of 14 amino acids.

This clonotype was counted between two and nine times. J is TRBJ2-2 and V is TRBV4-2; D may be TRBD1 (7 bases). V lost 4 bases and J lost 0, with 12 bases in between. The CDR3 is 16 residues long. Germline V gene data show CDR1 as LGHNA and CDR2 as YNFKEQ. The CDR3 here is CASSRPGGTNTGELFF. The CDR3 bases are TGTGCCAGCAGCCGACCAGGGGGGACGAACACCGGGGAGCTGTTTTTT.

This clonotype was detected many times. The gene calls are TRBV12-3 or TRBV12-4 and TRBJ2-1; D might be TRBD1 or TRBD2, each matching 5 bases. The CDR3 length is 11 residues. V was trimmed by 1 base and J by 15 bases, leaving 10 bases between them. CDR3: CASSLGGPWFF. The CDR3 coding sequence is TGTGCCAGCAGTTTAGGGGGACCTTGGTTCTTC.

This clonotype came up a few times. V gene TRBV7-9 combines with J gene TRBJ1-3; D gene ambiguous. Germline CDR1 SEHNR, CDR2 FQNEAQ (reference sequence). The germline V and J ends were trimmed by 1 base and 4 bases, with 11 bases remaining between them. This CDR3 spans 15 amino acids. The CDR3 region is CASSLGGADGNTIYF. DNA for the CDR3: TGTGCCAGCAGCTTAGGGGGTGCGGACGGAAACACCATATATTTT.